This paragraph reports one TCR beta chain. This receptor's antigen is unknown. No much larger clone is present one base from it, and per-base qualities are unavailable. V is clipped by 10 bases and J by 0 bases, and the sequence between their germline boundaries is 11 bases long. Taken from the germline V gene, the CDR1 and CDR2 loops are MNHNS and SASEGT. The CDR3 goes from the cysteine to the phenylalanine over 13 residues. CDR3 DNA only is kept here, 39 bases in frame from base 1. This specimen comes from a study of T-cell reconstitution after alpha-beta-depleted transplantation in children (dated by TCRdb to the mid-2010s). About the full investigation: Using TCR repertoire profiling, the study quantitatively followed how T-cell immune reconstitution unfolded in children after TCRalphabeta/CD19-depleted allogeneic hematopoietic cell transplantation.

Libraries were prepared through PCR. The data were produced on an Illumina HiSeq 2500. TCR library preparation used molecular barcoding, with unique molecular identifiers applied to normalize quantification of the TCRbeta repertoire. The public reads were reprocessed in TCRdb via fastp at Q25 and MiXCR, keeping in-frame beta chains. Each entry merges the rows of one CDR3 protein and shows their most common DNA and genes. The sample has around 370,000 distinct CDR3 sequences on record, 10% of them singletons. The top ten constitute approximately 2.3% of the sample. This TCR derives from a human donor who donated a stem cell graft to a child with acute lymphoblastic leukemia. The chain is encoded by TRBV6-1 joined to TRBJ2-3; there is no confident call for the D gene. This specimen consisted of PBMCs from the stem cell graft donor, obtained from the stem cell graft. The nucleotide sequence is TGTGCCACCTGGACCAGTAGCACAGATACGCAGTATTTT. Its translation reads: CATWTSSTDTQYF.